This T cell receptor (beta chain) appears in the sequencing data of a study of blood T cell repertoires in COVID-19. Study-wide background: In each case, the material was cDNA or gDNA derived from T cells, B-cell-depleted T cells, or PBMCs.

Looked up from germline, CDR1 is WSHSY and CDR2 is SAAADI. The CDR3 loop spans 15 amino acids. V was pared by 3 bases and J by 6 bases, with 4 bases of the junction left unmatched. Produced via immunoSEQ multiplex PCR; TCRdb's table is partial and in-frame only. The sample holds some 90,000 clones, 90% seen once. The origin of this receptor is a woman aged 80 or older with active or convalescent COVID-19. The chain joins TRBV10-2 to TRBJ2-2; 10 bases match TRBD2. Sequenced material: peripheral blood. This CDR3 is CASSDPAGGAGELFF. For the CDR3, the DNA is TGCGCCAGCAGTGACCCAGCGGGAGGGGCCGGGGAGCTGTTTTTT.